This T cell receptor beta chain was sequenced for a study of lymphopenia after photon versus proton radiotherapy. The study, taken as a whole, reports: Post-nadir TCR diversity decline inversely tracked overall survival among those who died. Relative stability marked proton patients; photon patients lost diversity and naive cells.

V was shortened by 3 bases and J by 0 bases, with 9 bases between the two germline ends. Germline CDR1 and CDR2: SNHLY and FYNNEI. This CDR3 has 15 amino acids. As concerns this clone: Antigen: not known.

The method was immunoSEQ multiplex PCR; TCRdb's version includes in-frame clones alone and lacks a portion of them. The sample lists under 80,000 clones; approximately 84% were seen once. The gene calls are TRBV2 and TRBJ2-1; tentatively, D is TRBD2 (6 bases). Sequenced material: peripheral blood, taken from a patient treated with photon-based radiotherapy. This clonotype originated in a man aged 35 to 55 with gastric cancer. CDR3 sequence: CASSEDSGSYNEQFF. The CDR3 nucleotides read TGTGCCAGCAGTGAGGATAGCGGCTCCTACAATGAGCAGTTCTTC.